Shown below are 6 T cell receptor beta chains from a single sample sequenced in a study of CD8 T cells in ankylosing spondylitis. Findings of the study overall: There was a TCR beta motif, made of several highly homologous variants, that appeared characteristic of ankylosing spondylitis blood.

MiXCR, applied by TCRdb to the 5' RACE reads, yields one record per CDR3 protein. Altogether roughly 490,000 distinct CDR3 sequences are present, approximately 5% being singletons, with the ten largest covering 3% to 4.5%. Antigens of these TCRs are unknown. The material sequenced was blood, either unsorted or a sorted T cell fraction (not recorded which). The origin of the receptors is a male donor with ankylosing spondylitis.

This clonotype has at least ten counts. The J gene is TRBJ1-2, the V gene TRBV12-3 or TRBV12-4, with 8 positions matching TRBD1. The CDR3 spans 14 residues. Trimming removed 3 bases from V and 4 bases from J; junction bases left unmatched: 4. CDR3 nucleotides: TGTGCCAGCAGTTTCGGACAGGGAAGCTATGGCTACACCTTC. Encoded protein: CASSFGQGSYGYTF.

This clonotype occurred many times. J is TRBJ2-5 and V is TRBV4-2; a weak D match, TRBD2 (7 bases). Germline V gene data show CDR1 as LGHNA and CDR2 as YNFKEQ. This CDR3 has 16 amino acids. V lost 4 bases to trimming and J lost 3 bases, with 18 bases between them. CDR3 sequence: CASSRTRGTIEETQYF. CDR3 nucleotide sequence: TGTGCCAGCAGCCGAACGAGGGGGACTATCGAAGAGACCCAGTACTTC.

The chain uses TRBV19 and TRBJ2-2; 7 bases are a match to TRBD1. The V segment lost 10 bases and the J segment 9 bases; nucleotides outside the gene matches: 14. In germline, CDR1 is LNHDA, CDR2 SQIVND (reference sequence). The CDR3 extends over 14 amino acids. The CDR3 spells CATKRATGERELFF. The CDR3 coding sequence is TGTGCCACGAAGAGGGCAACAGGGGAGCGGGAGCTGTTTTTT.

The table lists this clonotype with many counts. V gene TRBV9 combines with J gene TRBJ1-1; D is possibly TRBD1 (5 bases). Trimming stripped 4 bases from V and 1 base from J, with 8 bases between. This CDR3 has 13 residues. Germline V gene lookup returns CDR1 SGDLS and CDR2 YYNGEE. The CDR3 coding sequence is TGTGCCAGCAGCAAGACAGCGAACACTGAAGCTTTCTTT. Its protein is CASSKTANTEAFF.

This clonotype has a count of ten or more. The rearrangement joins TRBV4-3 to TRBJ1-2; D uncertain. Per the germline V gene, CDR1 is LGHNA and CDR2 is YSLEER. The V end lost 0 bases, the J end lost 6 bases, and 14 bases lay between the germline ends. This CDR3 is built from 15 residues. The CDR3 sequence: CASSQDLRFGDGYTF. The DNA of the CDR3 is TGCGCCAGCAGCCAAGATCTGAGGTTTGGGGATGGCTACACCTTC.

This clonotype was found many times. The chain couples TRBV5-4 to TRBJ1-2, with 9 bases identical to TRBD1. The CDR3 has 15 amino acids. J was trimmed by 4 bases and V by 3 bases; bases with no gene match: 7. The germline V gene encodes CDR1 SGHNT and CDR2 YYREEE (reference sequence). In DNA form, the CDR3 reads TGTGCCAGCAGCTCCTCTACAGGGGGCGGCTATGGCTACACCTTC. Its protein is CASSSSTGGGYGYTF.